One TCR beta chain is described in this entry. The target antigen is unknown. This table comes from immunoSEQ multiplex PCR, and its TCRdb copy is limited to in-frame clones, with some not included. The sample records 50,000 to 70,000 clones, about nine tenths being singletons. The sample originates from a study of a mutant IDH1 vaccine in newly diagnosed glioma. Study background: Patients began vaccination 4-6 weeks after radiotherapy alone, or with temozolomide cycles. Treated patients, averaging 40.4 years, were approximately 60% male and around 38% female.

As to time point: week 23, last vaccination. Topical imiquimod was applied with each vaccine dose, which held 300 ug of mutant IDH1 20-mer peptide. V dropped 0 bases and J dropped 1 base, with 10 bases sitting between them. CDR1 and CDR2 from the germline V gene are MGHRA and YSYEKL. This CDR3 is built from 15 residues. Study findings and constraints: The vaccine induced immune responses, and these occurred in approximately 94% of patients. Apparently unrelated to pseudoprogression were changes in the top peripheral T cell clonotypes.

V gene TRBV4-1 combines with J gene TRBJ2-7; D is unresolved. Sequencing used PBMCs, obtained from a glioma patient whose treatment included an IDH1 peptide vaccine. This clonotype originated in a man between 40 and 49 years old with glioma. The CDR3 nucleotides read TGCGCCAGCAGCCAAGACGGTTTCGTTTCCTACGAGCAGTACTTC. As protein: CASSQDGFVSYEQYF.